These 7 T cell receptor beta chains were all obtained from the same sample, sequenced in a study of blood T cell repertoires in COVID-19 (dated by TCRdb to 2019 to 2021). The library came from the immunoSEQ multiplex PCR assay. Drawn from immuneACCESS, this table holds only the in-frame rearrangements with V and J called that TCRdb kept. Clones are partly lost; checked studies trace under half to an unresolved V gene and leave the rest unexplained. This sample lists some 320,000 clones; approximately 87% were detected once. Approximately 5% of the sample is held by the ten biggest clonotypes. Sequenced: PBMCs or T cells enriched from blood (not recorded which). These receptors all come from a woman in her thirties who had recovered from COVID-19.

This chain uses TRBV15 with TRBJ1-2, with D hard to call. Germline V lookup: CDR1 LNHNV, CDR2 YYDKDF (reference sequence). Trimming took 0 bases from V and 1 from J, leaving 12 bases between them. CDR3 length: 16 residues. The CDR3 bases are TGTGCCACCAGCAGAGAATGGGCCAACGATAACTATGGCTACACCTTC. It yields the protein CATSREWANDNYGYTF.

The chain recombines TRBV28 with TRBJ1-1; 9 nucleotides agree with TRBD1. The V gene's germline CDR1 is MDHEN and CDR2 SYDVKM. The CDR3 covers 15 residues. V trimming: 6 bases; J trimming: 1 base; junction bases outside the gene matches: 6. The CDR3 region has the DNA TGTGCCAGCAGAAGTCCGGGACAGGGGAACACTGAAGCTTTCTTT. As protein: CASRSPGQGNTEAFF.

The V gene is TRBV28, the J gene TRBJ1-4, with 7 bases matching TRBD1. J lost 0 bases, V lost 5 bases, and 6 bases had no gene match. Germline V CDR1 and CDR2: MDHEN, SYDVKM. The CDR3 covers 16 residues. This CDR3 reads CASSPSGGTTNEKLFF. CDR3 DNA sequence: TGTGCCAGCAGTCCTTCAGGGGGGACAACTAATGAAAAACTGTTTTTT.

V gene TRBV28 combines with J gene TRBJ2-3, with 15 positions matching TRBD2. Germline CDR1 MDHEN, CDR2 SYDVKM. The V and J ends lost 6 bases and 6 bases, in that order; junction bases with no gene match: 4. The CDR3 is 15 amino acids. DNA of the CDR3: TGTGCCAGCAGGGGACTAGCGGGGGGACGGGATACGCAGTATTTT. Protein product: CASRGLAGGRDTQYF.

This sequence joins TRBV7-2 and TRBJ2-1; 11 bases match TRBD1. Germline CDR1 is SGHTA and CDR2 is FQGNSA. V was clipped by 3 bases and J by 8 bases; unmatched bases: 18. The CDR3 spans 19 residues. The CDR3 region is CASSFSDRGRRPKFDEQFF. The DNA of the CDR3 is TGTGCCAGCAGCTTTTCGGACAGGGGGCGAAGGCCCAAATTCGATGAGCAGTTCTTC. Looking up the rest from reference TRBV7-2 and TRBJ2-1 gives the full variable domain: GAGVSQSPSNKVTEKGKDVELRCDPISGHTALYWYRQSLGQGLEFLIYFQGNSAPDKSGLPSDRFSAERTGGSVSTLTIQRTQQEDSAVYLCASSFSDRGRRPKFDEQFFGPGTRLTVL.

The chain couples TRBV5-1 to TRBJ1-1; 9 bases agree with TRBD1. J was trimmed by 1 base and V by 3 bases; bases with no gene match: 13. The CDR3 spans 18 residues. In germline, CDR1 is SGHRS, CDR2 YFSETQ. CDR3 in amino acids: CASSSRDRAYSGNTEAFF. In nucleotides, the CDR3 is TGCGCCAGCAGCTCCCGGGACAGGGCGTATTCTGGGAACACTGAAGCTTTCTTT.

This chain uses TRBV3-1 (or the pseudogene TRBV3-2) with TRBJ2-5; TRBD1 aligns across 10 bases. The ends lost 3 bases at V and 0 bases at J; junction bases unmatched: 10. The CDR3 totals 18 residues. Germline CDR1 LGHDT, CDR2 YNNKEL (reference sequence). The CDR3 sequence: CASSQLGWTGGYQETQYF. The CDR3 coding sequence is TGTGCCAGCAGCCAGTTGGGCTGGACAGGGGGGTACCAAGAGACCCAGTACTTC.